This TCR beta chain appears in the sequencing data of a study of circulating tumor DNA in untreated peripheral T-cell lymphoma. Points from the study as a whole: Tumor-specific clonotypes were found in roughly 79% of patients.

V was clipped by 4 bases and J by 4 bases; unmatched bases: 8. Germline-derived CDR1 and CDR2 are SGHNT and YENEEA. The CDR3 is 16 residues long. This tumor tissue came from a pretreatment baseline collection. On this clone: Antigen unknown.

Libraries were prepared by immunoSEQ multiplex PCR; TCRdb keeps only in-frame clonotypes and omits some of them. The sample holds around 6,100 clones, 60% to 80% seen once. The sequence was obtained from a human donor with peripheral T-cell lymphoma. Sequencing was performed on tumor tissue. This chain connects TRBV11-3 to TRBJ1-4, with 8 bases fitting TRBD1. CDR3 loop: CASSYTGTGDNEKLFF. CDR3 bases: TGTGCCAGCAGCTATACGGGGACAGGAGATAATGAAAAACTGTTTTTT. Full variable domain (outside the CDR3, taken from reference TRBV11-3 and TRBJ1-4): EAGVVQSPRYKIIEKKQPVAFWCNPISGHNTLYWYLQNLGQGPELLIRYENEEAVDDSQLPKDRFSAERLKGVDSTLKIQPAELGDSAVYLCASSYTGTGDNEKLFFGSGTQLSVL.